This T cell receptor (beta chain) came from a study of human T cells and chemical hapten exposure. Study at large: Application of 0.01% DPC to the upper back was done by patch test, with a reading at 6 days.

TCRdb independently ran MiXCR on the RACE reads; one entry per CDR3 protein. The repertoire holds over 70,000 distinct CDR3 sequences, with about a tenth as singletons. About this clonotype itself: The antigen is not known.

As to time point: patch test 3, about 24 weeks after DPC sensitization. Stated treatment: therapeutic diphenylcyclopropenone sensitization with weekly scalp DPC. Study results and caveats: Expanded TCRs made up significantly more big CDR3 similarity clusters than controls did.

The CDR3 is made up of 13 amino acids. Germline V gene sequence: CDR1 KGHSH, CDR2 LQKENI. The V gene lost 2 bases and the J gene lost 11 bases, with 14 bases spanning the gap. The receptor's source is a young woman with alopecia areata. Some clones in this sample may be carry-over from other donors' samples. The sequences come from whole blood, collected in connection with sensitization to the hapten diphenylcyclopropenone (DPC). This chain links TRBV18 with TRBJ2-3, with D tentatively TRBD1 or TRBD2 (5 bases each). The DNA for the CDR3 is TGTGCCAGCTCACCATCCCAGTTGGGGGAGCAGTATTTT. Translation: CASSPSQLGEQYF.